The 14 T cell receptor beta chains listed next were all sequenced from one sample in a study of tumor-infiltrating lymphocytes in primary liver carcinoma. From unsorted bulk tissue weighing roughly 17-31 mg, DNA and RNA were co-extracted. TCR beta cDNA was prepared out of around 460 ng total RNA by means of a constant-region primer. Sequencing libraries for TCR beta derived from three nested multiplex PCR rounds that used slightly modified ARM-PCR. Two initial PCR rounds of approximately 10 cycles each paired TRBV1-TRBV30 forward primers with a C-beta reverse primer. MiXCR, run by TCRdb on the multiplex PCR reads, gives a single entry per CDR3 protein. The sample lists roughly 30,000 distinct CDR3 sequences, over 65% occurring once. Sequenced material: liver tumor tissue from sampling region 5. Indicated subset: tumor region T5, tumor centre. The origin of the receptors is a man aged 40-50 years with primary liver carcinoma and hepatitis B virus infection.

A word on this clonotype: Compared with germline, one end of the junction differs, possibly owing to a read error. The rearrangement uses TRBV6-6 and TRBJ1-2; D gene ambiguous. The germline V gene has CDR1 MNHNY and CDR2 SVGAGI (reference sequence). CDR3 length equals 14 residues. This CDR3 is CASSYTGANHGYTF. The CDR3 DNA is TGTGCCAGCAGTTACACCGGCGCTAACCATGGCTACACCTTC.

The table lists this clonotype with a few counts. A much larger clone is a single base away; this may be a read error. The genes are TRBV14 and TRBJ1-2; 12 nucleotides align to TRBD1. V shed 4 bases and J 10 bases; nucleotides not matched to a gene: 7. The germline V gene encodes CDR1 SGHDN and CDR2 FVKESK. The CDR3 covers 14 residues. CDR3 nucleotides: TGTGCCAGCAGCCTAGCAGGGACAGGGGGCGACTACACCTTC. This codes for CASSLAGTGGDYTF. Complete variable domain (other parts from reference TRBV14 and TRBJ1-2): EAGVTQFPSHSVIEKGQTVTLRCDPISGHDNLYWYRRVMGKEIKFLLHFVKESKQDESGMPNNRFLAERTGGTYSTLKVQPAELEDSGVYFCASSLAGTGGDYTFGSGTRLTVV.

Notes on this clonotype: It is likely a read error, because the conserved phenylalanine at the end of the CDR3 is missing. V usage is TRBV11-2 and J usage is TRBJ2-1; a weak D match, TRBD2 (5 bases). The V gene's germline CDR1 is SGHAT and CDR2 FQNNGV. The ends were cut back, 7 bases at V and 4 bases at J, with 17 bases in the middle. The CDR3 length is 15 residues. The CDR3 DNA sequence: TGTGCCAGCACCTTGGGCAAAGCGGTATACAATGAGCAGTTCCTC. As protein: CASTLGKAVYNEQFL.

This clonotype came up a few times. CDR3 region: CASSESDWWQGPYEQYF. The CDR3 nucleotides read TGTGCCAGCAGTGAATCCGATTGGTGGCAGGGTCCCTACGAGCAGTACTTC. The chain couples TRBV6-1 to TRBJ2-7, with a weak D call TRBD1 (5 bases). CDR1 and CDR2 (germline): MNHNS, SASEGT. The length of the CDR3 is 17 residues. The V end lost 2 bases, the J end lost 2 bases, and 19 bases lay between the germline ends.

As for this clonotype: The junction departs from the called germline gene at one end, perhaps through a read error. The CDR3 protein is CAIREFEAEPDTGEPLF. The CDR3, as DNA: TGTGCCATCCGTGAGTTCGAAGCCGAGCCAGACACCGGGGAGCCGCTTTTT. The chain has TRBV10-3 and TRBJ2-2; maybe TRBD2 (5 bases). This CDR3 is 17 amino acids long. CDR1 and CDR2 from the germline V gene are ENHRY and SYGVKD.

Comments on this clonotype: The junction and the germline gene differ at one end; a read error may be behind it. The V and J genes are TRBV4-1 and TRBJ2-2; D call uncertain. This CDR3 contains 14 residues. The germline CDR1 and CDR2 sequences are MGHRA and YSYEKL. In DNA, the CDR3 is TGCGCCAACAGCCAAGATTCGGGTAGCGGGGAGCTGTTTTTT. Its protein is CANSQDSGSGELFF.

About this clonotype itself: An end of the junction differs from the germline gene, which may be a read error. V is TRBV2 and J is TRBJ1-2, with D possibly being TRBD1 (6 bases). Germline CDR1 reads SNHLY; CDR2 reads FYNNEI. The CDR3 loop spans 14 amino acids. CDR3 sequence: CASSEGQRNYGYTF. CDR3 nucleotide sequence: TGTGCCAGCAGCGAAGGACAGCGTAACTATGGCTACACCTTC. Filled out from reference TRBV2 and TRBJ1-2, the complete variable domain reads EPEVTQTPSHQVTQMGQEVILRCVPISNHLYFYWYRQILGQKVEFLVSFYNNEISEKSEIFDDQFSVERPDGSNFTLKIRSTKLEDSAMYFCASSEGQRNYGYTFGSGTRLTVV.

This clonotype occurred once. Since the CDR3 does not end with the conserved phenylalanine or tryptophan, this likely comes from a read error. V gene TRBV7-9 combines with J gene TRBJ1-2; D unresolved. Germline CDR1 SEHNR, CDR2 FQNEAQ (reference sequence). The CDR3 runs 16 residues. Here the CDR3 reads CASSHEGRLSQYGYTV. Here the CDR3 DNA reads TGTGCCAGCAGCCACGAGGGCAGGCTGTCCCAGTATGGTTACACCGTC.

Of note for this clonotype: Being one base from a much bigger clone, this may be a read error. V gene TRBV19 combines with J gene TRBJ1-5; no clear D gene. V was trimmed by 2 bases and J by 0 bases, leaving 8 bases between them. Germline loops: CDR1 LNHDA, CDR2 SQIVND (reference sequence). This CDR3 is 15 amino acids long. The CDR3 DNA sequence: TGTGCCAGTAGTATATGGGGTGATAGCAATCAGCCCCAGCATTTT. As protein: CASSIWGDSNQPQHF.

This clonotype occurred a few times. A much larger clone sits a single nucleotide away, making a read error possible. The chain is built from TRBV28 and TRBJ1-6; D remains unclear. The length of the CDR3 is 15 residues. Germline V lookup: CDR1 MDHEN, CDR2 SYDVKM. Here the CDR3 DNA reads TGTGCCAGCAGTTTCTGGAGCTCCTATAATCCACCCCTCCACTTT. This sequence encodes CASSFWSSYNPPLHF. Full variable domain (outside the CDR3, taken from reference TRBV28 and TRBJ1-6): DVKVTQSSRYLVKRTGEKVFLECVQDMDHENMFWYRQDPGLGLRLIYFSYDVKMKEKGDIPEGYSVSREKKERFSLILESASTNQTSMYLCASSFWSSYNPPLHFGNGTRLTVT.

As concerns this clonotype: An end of the junction differs from the germline gene, which may be a read error. V gene TRBV11-2 combines with J gene TRBJ2-2, with D perhaps TRBD2 (6 bases). CDR3 size: 14 residues. Germline loops: CDR1 SGHAT, CDR2 FQNNGV. As DNA, the CDR3 is TGTACCAGCAGCCCGGACTATTGGGCCGAGGAGCTGTTCTTT. Translating gives CTSSPDYWAEELFF.

With respect to this clonotype: This may be a read error: a much more frequent sequence differs by one nucleotide. This chain uses TRBV9 with TRBJ2-2, with no clear D. V was cut by 5 bases and J by 0 bases, with 2 bases left in between. Germline V gene sequence: CDR1 SGDLS, CDR2 YYNGEE. The CDR3 is 12 amino acids. The CDR3: CASSANTGELFF. In nucleotides, the CDR3 is TGTGCCAGCAGTGCGAACACCGGGGAGCTGTTTTTT.

The genes are TRBV20-1 and TRBJ2-2; 7 bases map to TRBD2. Germline trimming cut 0 bases from V and 3 bases from J; bases unmatched to any gene: 4. Germline CDR1 and CDR2: DFQATT and SNEGSKA (reference sequence). CDR3 length: 15 residues. The CDR3 reads CSARDRDYYTGELFF. CDR3 in DNA: TGCAGTGCTAGAGATCGGGACTACTACACCGGGGAGCTGTTTTTT.

V usage is TRBV6-6 and J usage is TRBJ2-1; D is undetermined. V lost 9 bases and J 8 bases, leaving 14 bases between the germline ends. CDR3 length: 12 residues. From germline, CDR1 is MNHNY and CDR2 SVGAGI (reference sequence). The CDR3 DNA is TGTGCCAGTACCGTGCAGACCGATGAGCAGTTCTTC. Translating it yields CASTVQTDEQFF.